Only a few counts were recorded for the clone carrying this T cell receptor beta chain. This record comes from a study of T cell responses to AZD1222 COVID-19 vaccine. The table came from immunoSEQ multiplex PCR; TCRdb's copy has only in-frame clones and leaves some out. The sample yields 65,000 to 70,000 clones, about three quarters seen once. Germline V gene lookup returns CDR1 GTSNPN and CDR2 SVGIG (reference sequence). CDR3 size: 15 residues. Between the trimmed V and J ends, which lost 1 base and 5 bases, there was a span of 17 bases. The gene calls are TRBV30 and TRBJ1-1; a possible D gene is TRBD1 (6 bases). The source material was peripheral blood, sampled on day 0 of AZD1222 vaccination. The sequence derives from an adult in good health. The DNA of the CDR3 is TGTGCCTGGAGTGCCCTACGGGGGGCGGTTACTGAAGCTTTCTTT. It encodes CAWSALRGAVTEAFF.